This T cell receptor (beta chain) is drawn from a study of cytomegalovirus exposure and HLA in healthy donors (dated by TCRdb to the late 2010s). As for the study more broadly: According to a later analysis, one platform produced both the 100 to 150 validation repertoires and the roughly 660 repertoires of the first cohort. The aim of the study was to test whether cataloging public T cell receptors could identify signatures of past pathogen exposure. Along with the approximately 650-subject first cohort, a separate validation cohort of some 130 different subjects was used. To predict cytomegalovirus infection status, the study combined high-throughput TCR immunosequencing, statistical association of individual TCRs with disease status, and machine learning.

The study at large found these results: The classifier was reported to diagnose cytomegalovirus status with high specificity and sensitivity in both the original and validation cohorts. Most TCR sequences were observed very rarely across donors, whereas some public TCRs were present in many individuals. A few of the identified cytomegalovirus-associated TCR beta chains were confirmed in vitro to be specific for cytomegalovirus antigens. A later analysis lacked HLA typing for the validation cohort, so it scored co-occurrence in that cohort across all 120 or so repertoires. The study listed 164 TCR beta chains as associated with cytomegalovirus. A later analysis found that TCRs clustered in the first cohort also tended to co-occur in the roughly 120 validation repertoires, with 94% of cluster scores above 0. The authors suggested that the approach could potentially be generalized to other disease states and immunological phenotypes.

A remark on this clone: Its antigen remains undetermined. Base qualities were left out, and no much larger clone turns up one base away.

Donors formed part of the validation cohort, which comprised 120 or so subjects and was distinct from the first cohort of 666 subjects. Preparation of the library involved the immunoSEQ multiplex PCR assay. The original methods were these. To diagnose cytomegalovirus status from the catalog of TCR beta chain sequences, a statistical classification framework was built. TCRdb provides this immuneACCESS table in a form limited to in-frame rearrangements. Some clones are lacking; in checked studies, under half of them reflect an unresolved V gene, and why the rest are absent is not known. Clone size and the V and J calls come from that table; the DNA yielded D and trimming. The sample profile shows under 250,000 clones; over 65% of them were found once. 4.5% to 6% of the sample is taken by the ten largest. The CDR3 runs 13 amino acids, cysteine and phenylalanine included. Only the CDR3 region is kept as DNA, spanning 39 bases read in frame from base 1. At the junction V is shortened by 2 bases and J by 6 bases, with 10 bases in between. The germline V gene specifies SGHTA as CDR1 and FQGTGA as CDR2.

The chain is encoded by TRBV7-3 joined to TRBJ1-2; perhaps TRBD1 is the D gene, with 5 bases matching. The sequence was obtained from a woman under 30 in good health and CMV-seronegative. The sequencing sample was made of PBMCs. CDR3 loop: CASSLRGSDGYTF. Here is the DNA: TGTGCCAGCAGCTTACGGGGGTCGGATGGCTACACCTTC.